This T cell receptor gamma chain stems from a study of intestinal T cells in coeliac disease (dated by TCRdb to 2020 to 2022). Study-level background: In the TRG cohort, coeliac patients were much younger than controls, with a mean age of 16.0 years compared with around 50 years. The TCR-delta (TRD) cohort comprised duodenal biopsies from approximately eleven coeliac disease patients and approximately eleven non-coeliac controls. A second, larger TCR-gamma (TRG) cohort comprised duodenal biopsies from a few dozen coeliac disease patients and 20 to 25 non-coeliac controls. The investigation overall reported the following: In training, clustering based on TRD kmers put every one of the 22 biopsies in the right class, and the leave-one-out accuracy was reported as 91%. FFPE-derived DNA was found to be relatively degraded, and loss of a proportion of TCR sequences in each sample was likely caused by this degradation. A significant age difference was observed between coeliac and control groups, although significant classification was not yielded by an age-split analysis. TRG clustering correctly classified most of the 54 biopsies (approximately 94%), with a reported leave-one-out accuracy of about 90%. There was no way to tell repeated CDR3 amino acid sequences apart from PCR duplicates.

CDR1 and CDR2, per the germline V gene, are EGSNGY and YDSYNSKV. The CDR3 runs 13 amino acids, cysteine and phenylalanine included. The kept DNA is CDR3 alone, 39 bases in frame from the first base. The library came from multiplex PCR. The sample was run on an Ion Torrent PGM. TRG repertoires were amplified from 200 to 250 ng of biopsy DNA using the LymphoTrack kit, whose primers carry Illumina adapters. TRG amplicons were purified with AMPure XP beads, quantified on a 2100 Bioanalyzer, and pooled equimolarly. Sequencing of TRG libraries was performed on an Ion PGM instrument. Turning to the authors' computational methods: FastX removed reads in which more than 10% of nucleotides fell below the per-patient third-quartile quality score. Reads were aligned with IMGT/HighV-QUEST to assign V, D and J genes, identify CDR3 regions and assess functionality. After the sequences were translated into amino acids, every sequence predicted to be non-functional was thrown out. CDR3s were split into kmers with and without positional annotation, PCA was performed on kmer frequencies, and samples were clustered using all 1023 combinations of PCs 1-10. Classification was validated by leave-one-out cross-validation, re-optimising parameters on the remaining samples each time. Shannon diversity was calculated using the vegan R package from repeated random subsamples equal to the lowest read count. Clones were re-identified by TCRdb from the public reads with CATT, and rows with the same DNA were merged. The V and J calls follow TCRdb's processing rather than the paper's. The sample records about 790 gamma-chain clones, around two fifths of which are singletons. The top ten clonotypes cover around 20% of the sample.

This clone was counted only a few times. Its antigen is not yet known. The sample holds no much larger clone one base away, and base qualities are not on file. For each case, genomic DNA was isolated from ten 5-um FFPE scrolls with the QIAamp DNA FFPE tissue kit. Fully anonymised formalin-fixed paraffin-embedded duodenal biopsies surplus to diagnostic needs were used to test TCR repertoire-based classification of coeliac disease. In this chain, TRGV2 is recombined with TRGJ1 or TRGJ2. This TCR was sampled from a human donor with celiac disease. Sequencing used a duodenal biopsy. The DNA is TGTGCACCTGGGACGGGCGGTTATTATAAGAAACTCTTT. It codes for CAPGTGGYYKKLF.